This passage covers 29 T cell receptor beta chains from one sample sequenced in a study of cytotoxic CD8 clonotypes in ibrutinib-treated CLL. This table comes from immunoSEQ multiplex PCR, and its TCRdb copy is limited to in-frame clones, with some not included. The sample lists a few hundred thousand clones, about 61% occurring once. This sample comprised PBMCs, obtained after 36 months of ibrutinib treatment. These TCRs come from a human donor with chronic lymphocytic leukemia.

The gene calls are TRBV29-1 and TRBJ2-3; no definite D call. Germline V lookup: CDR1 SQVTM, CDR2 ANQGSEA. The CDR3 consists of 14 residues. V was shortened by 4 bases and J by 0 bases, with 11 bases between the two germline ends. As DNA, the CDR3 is TGCAGCGTTGCTGGCAGACCTAGCACAGATACGCAGTATTTT. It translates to CSVAGRPSTDTQYF.

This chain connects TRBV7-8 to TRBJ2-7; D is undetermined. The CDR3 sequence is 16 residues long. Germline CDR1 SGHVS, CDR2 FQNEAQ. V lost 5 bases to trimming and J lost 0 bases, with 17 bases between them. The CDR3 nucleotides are TGTGCCAGCAGCGCAGTAGAGGCAAAGTCCTCCTACGAGCAGTACTTC. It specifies CASSAVEAKSSYEQYF.

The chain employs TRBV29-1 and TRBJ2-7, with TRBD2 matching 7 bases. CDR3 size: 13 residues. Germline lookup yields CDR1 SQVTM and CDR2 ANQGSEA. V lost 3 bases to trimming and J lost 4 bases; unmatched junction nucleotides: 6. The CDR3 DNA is TGCAGCGTTGACGGGGGGAGTGGGTACGAGCAGTACTTC. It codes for CSVDGGSGYEQYF.

CDR3 in DNA: TGTGCCAGTAGAAGGGACAGGGGGAACACTGAAGCTTTCTTT. Translating gives CASRRDRGNTEAFF. The genes are TRBV19 and TRBJ1-1, with TRBD1 identical over 10 bases. The CDR3 runs to 14 residues. CDR1 is LNHDA and CDR2 is SQIVND in the germline V gene (reference sequence). Trimming at V came to 6 bases and at J to 1 base, leaving 2 bases not matched to a gene.

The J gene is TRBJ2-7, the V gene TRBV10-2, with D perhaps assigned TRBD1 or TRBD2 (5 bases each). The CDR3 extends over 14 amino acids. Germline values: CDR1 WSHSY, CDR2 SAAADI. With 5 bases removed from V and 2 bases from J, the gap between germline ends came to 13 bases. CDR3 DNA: TGCGCCAGCAGTATCCGGGACCATCCCTACGAGCAGTACTTC. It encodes CASSIRDHPYEQYF.

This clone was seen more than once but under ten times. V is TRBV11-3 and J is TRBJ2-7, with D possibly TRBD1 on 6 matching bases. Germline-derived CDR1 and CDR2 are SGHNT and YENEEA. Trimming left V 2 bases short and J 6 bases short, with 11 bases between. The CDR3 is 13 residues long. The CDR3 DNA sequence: TGTGCCAGCAGCTTAACAGGGAACAGCGAGCAGTACTTC. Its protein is CASSLTGNSEQYF.

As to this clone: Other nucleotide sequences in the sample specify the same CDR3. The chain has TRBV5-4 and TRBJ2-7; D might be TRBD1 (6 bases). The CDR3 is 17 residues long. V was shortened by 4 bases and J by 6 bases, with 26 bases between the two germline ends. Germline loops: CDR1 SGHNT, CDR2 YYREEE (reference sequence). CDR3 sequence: CASSDRTERLYLGEQYF. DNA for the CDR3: TGTGCCAGCAGCGACCGGACAGAAAGATTATACCTTGGCGAGCAGTACTTC. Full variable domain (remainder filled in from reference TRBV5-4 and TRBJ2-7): ETGVTQSPTHLIKTRGQQVTLRCSSQSGHNTVSWYQQALGQGPQFIFQYYREEENGRGNFPPRFSGLQFPNYSSELNVNALELDDSALYLCASSDRTERLYLGEQYFGPGTRLTVT.

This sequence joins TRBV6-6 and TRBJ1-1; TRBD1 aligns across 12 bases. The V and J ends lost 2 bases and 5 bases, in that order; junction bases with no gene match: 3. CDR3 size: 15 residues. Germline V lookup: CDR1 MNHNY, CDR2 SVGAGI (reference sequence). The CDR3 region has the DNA TGTGCCAGCAGTTACGGGACAGGGGGCGGAACTGAAGCTTTCTTT. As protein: CASSYGTGGGTEAFF.

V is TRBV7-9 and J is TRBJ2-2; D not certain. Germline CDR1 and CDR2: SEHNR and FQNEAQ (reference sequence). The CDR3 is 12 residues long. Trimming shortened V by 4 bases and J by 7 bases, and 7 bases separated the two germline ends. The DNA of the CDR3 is TGTGCCAGCAGCTCCCTTAGCGGGGAGCTGTTTTTT. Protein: CASSSLSGELFF.

In DNA, the CDR3 is TGTGCCAGCAGTACCCGCAGGGGGAATCAGCCCCAGCATTTT. Amino acids: CASSTRRGNQPQHF. The chain joins TRBV6-1 to TRBJ1-5; the match to TRBD1 covers 7 bases. The length of the CDR3 is 14 residues. V shed 5 bases and J 4 bases; nucleotides not matched to a gene: 5. Germline V gene sequence: CDR1 MNHNS, CDR2 SASEGT.

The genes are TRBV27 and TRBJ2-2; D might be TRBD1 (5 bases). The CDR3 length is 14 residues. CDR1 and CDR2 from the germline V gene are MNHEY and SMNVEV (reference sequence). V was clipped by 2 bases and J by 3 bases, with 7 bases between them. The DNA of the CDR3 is TGTGCCAGCAGTTTACGCAGGGACACCGGGGAGCTGTTTTTT. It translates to CASSLRRDTGELFF.

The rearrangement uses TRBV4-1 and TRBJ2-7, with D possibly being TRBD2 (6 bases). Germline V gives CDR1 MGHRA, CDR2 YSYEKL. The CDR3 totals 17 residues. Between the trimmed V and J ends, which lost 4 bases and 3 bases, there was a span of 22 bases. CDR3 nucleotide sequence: TGCGCCAGCAGCCGAGGTACAGGACTACTTGACTACTACGAGCAGTACTTC. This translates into CASSRGTGLLDYYEQYF.

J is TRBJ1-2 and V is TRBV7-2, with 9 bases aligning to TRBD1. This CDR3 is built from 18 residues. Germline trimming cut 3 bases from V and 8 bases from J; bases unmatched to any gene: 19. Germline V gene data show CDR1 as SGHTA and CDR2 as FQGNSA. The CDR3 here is CASSFPSTGGYSSMGYTF. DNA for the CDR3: TGTGCCAGCAGCTTCCCCTCGACAGGGGGATATTCGTCGATGGGCTACACCTTC. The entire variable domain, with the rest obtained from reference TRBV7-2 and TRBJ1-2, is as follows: GAGVSQSPSNKVTEKGKDVELRCDPISGHTALYWYRQSLGQGLEFLIYFQGNSAPDKSGLPSDRFSAERTGGSVSTLTIQRTQQEDSAVYLCASSFPSTGGYSSMGYTFGSGTRLTVV.

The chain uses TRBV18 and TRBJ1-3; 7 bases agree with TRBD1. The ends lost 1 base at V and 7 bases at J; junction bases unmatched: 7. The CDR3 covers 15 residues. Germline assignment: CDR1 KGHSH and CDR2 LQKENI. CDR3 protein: CASSPQTGIGNTIYF. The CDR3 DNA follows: TGTGCCAGCTCACCACAGACAGGGATCGGGAACACCATATATTTT.

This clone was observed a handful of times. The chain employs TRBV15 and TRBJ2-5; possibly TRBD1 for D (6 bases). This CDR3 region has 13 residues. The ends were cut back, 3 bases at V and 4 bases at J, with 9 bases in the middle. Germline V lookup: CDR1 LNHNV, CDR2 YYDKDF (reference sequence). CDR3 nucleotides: TGTGCCACCAGCAGGGACAGAAGAGAGACCCAGTACTTC. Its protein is CATSRDRRETQYF.

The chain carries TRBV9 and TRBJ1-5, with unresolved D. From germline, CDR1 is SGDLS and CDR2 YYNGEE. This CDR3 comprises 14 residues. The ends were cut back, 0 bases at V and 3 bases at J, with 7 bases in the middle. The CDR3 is CASSVGRYNQPQHF. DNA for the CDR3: TGTGCCAGCAGCGTAGGCAGATACAATCAGCCCCAGCATTTT.

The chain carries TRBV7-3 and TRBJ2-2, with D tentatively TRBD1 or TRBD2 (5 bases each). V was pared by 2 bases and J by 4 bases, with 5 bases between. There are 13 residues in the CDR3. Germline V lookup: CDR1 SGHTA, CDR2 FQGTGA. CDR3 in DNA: TGTGCCAGCAGCTTAGGGGGCACCGGGGAGCTGTTTTTT. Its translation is CASSLGGTGELFF.

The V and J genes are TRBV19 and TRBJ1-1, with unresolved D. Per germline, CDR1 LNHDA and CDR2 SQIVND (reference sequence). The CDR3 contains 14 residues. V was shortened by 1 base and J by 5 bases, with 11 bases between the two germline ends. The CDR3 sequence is CASSIVIVSTEAFF. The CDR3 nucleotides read TGTGCCAGTAGTATAGTAATCGTATCTACTGAAGCTTTCTTT.

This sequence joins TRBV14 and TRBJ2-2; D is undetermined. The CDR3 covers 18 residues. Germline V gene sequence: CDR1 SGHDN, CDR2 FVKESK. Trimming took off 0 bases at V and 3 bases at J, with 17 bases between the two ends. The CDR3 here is CASSQDGPFYLDTGELFF. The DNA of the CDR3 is TGTGCCAGCAGCCAAGATGGACCCTTTTATCTGGACACCGGGGAGCTGTTTTTT.

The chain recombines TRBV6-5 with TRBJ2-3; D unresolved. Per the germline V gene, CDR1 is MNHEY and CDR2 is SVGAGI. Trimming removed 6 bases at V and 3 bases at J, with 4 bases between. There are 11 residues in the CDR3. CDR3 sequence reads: CASSDTDTQYF. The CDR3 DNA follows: TGTGCCAGCAGCGATACAGATACGCAGTATTTT.

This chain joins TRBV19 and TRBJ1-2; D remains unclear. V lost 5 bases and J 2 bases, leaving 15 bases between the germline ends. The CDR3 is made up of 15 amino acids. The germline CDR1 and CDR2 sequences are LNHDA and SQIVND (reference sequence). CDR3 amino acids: CASSATLGRNYGYTF. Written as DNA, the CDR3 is TGTGCCAGTAGTGCGACCCTAGGTCGGAACTATGGCTACACCTTC.

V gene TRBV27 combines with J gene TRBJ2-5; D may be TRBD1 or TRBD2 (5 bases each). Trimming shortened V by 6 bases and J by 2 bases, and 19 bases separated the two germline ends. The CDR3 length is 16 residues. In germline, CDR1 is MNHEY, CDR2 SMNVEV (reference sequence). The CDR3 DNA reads TGTGCCAGCAGCTCGATCTTCTTGGGACCACAAGAGACCCAGTACTTC. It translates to CASSSIFLGPQETQYF.

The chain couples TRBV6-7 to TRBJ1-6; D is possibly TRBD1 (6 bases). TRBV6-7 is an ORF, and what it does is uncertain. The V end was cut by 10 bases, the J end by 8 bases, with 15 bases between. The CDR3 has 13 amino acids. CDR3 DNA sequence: TGTGCCACCTGGGACAACCTCTATTCACCCCTCCACTTT. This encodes CATWDNLYSPLHF.

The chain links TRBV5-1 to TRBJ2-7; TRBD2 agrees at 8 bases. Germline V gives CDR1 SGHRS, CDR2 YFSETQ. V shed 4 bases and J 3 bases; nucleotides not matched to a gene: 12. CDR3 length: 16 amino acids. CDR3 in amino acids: CASSPKARGGSYEQYF. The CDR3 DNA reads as TGCGCCAGCAGCCCAAAGGCCCGCGGGGGGAGCTACGAGCAGTACTTC.

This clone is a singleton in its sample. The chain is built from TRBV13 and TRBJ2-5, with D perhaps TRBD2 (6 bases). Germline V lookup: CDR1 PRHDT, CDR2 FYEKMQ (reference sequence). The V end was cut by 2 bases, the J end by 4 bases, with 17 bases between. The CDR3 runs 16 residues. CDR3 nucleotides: TGTGCCAGCAGCTTAAGGATGTTGGGGGGTTCAGAGACCCAGTACTTC. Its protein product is CASSLRMLGGSETQYF.

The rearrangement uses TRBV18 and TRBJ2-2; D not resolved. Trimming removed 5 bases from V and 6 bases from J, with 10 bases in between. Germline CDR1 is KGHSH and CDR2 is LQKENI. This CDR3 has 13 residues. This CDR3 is CASSSELAGELFF. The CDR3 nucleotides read TGTGCCAGCTCATCAGAGTTAGCCGGGGAGCTGTTTTTT.

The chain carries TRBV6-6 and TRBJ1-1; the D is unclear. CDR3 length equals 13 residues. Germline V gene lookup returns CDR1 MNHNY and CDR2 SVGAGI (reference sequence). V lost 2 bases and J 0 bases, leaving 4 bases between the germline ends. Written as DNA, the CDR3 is TGTGCCAGCAGTTACGCCATGAACACTGAAGCTTTCTTT. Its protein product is CASSYAMNTEAFF.

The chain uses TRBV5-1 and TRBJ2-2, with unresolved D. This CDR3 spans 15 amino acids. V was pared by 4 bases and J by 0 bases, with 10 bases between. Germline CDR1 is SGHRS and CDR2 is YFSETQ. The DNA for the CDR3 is TGCGCCAGCAGCCACCGGCGGACGAACACCGGGGAGCTGTTTTTT. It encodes CASSHRRTNTGELFF.

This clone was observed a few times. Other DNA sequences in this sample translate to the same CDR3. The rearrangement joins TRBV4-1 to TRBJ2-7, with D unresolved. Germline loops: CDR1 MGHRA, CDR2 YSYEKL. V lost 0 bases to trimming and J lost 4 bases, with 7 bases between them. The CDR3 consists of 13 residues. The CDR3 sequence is CASSQDLGYEQYF. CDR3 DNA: TGCGCCAGCAGCCAAGATTTGGGTTACGAGCAGTACTTC.